Presented here are 22 T cell receptor beta chains from one specimen sequenced in a study of blood T cell repertoires in COVID-19. Profiling relied on immunoSEQ multiplex PCR, and the TCRdb table lists in-frame clones only, not all of them. The sample has roughly 250,000 clones; roughly 79% are singletons. The sequenced sample was peripheral blood. These TCRs come from a woman in her sixties or seventies with active or convalescent COVID-19.

This chain links TRBV9 with TRBJ1-3; 7 bases fit TRBD1. The V gene end was trimmed by 3 bases and the J gene end by 6 bases; junction bases not matched to a gene: 6. The germline gives CDR1 SGDLS, CDR2 YYNGEE. The CDR3 is 14 residues long. The CDR3 nucleotides are TGTGCCAGCAGCGGCCGGGACAGCTTAAACACCATATATTTT. It specifies CASSGRDSLNTIYF.

V is TRBV14 and J is TRBJ1-2; D perhaps matches TRBD1 (6 bases). This CDR3 spans 15 amino acids. Germline CDR1 reads SGHDN; CDR2 reads FVKESK. Trimming left V 2 bases short and J 0 bases short, with 10 bases between. CDR3 in DNA: TGTGCCAGCAGCCAACAGGGGATAGCTAACTATGGCTACACCTTC. Encoded protein: CASSQQGIANYGYTF.

V is TRBV6-1 and J is TRBJ1-4; unclear D gene. Germline V gene lookup returns CDR1 MNHNS and CDR2 SASEGT. This CDR3 spans 16 amino acids. The V end lost 0 bases, the J end lost 8 bases, and 16 bases lay between the germline ends. DNA of the CDR3: TGTGCCAGCAGTGAAGCGTTCGGGGAGGGAGAGGAAAAACTGTTTTTT. The encoded protein is CASSEAFGEGEEKLFF.

This chain uses TRBV12-3 or TRBV12-4 with TRBJ1-5, with D hard to call. The CDR3 is 13 amino acids. With 0 bases removed from V and 9 bases from J, the gap between germline ends came to 9 bases. In DNA, the CDR3 is TGTGCCAGCAGTTTAGCCACAAATGGGCCCCAGCATTTT. Translating gives CASSLATNGPQHF.

This clone was recorded a few times. Germline and junction disagree at one end, which may indicate a read error. The CDR3 loop is CATSREVDYGGYTF. The CDR3 nucleotides are TGTGCCACCAGTAGAGAAGTGGACTATGGTGGCTACACCTTC. The gene calls are TRBV15 and TRBJ1-2; unclear D gene. This CDR3 has 14 residues. In germline, CDR1 is LNHNV, CDR2 YYDKDF (reference sequence). Using reference TRBV15 and TRBJ1-2 for the parts outside the CDR3, the full variable domain is DAMVIQNPRYQVTQFGKPVTLSCSQTLNHNVMYWYQQKSSQAPKLLFHYYDKDFNNEADTPDNFQSRRPNTSFCFLDIRSPGLGDTAMYLCATSREVDYGGYTFGSGTRLTVV.

The genes are TRBV3-1 (or the pseudogene TRBV3-2) and TRBJ1-1, with D possibly matching TRBD1 (5 bases). The CDR3 has 14 amino acids. Trimming took off 2 bases at V and 3 bases at J, with 10 bases between the two ends. The germline V gene encodes CDR1 LGHDT and CDR2 YNNKEL (reference sequence). The CDR3 DNA reads as TGTGCCAGCAGCCAAAACCGGGGGGACACTGAAGCTTTCTTT. It yields the protein CASSQNRGDTEAFF.

The chain combines TRBV30 with TRBJ1-2; possible D gene TRBD1, 5 bases. Germline CDR1 is GTSNPN and CDR2 is SVGIG (reference sequence). The CDR3 runs to 14 residues. The V and J ends lost 3 bases and 10 bases respectively, with 21 bases between them. The chain's CDR3 is CAWRGTSPVYHYTF. In DNA form, the CDR3 reads TGTGCCTGGAGGGGGACTTCGCCAGTGTATCACTACACCTTC. Together with reference TRBV30 and TRBJ1-2, the CDR3 gives the full variable domain: SQTIHQWPATLVQPVGSPLSLECTVEGTSNPNLYWYRQAAGRGLQLLFYSVGIGQISSEVPQNLSASRPQDRQFILSSKKLLLSDSGFYLCAWRGTSPVYHYTFGSGTRLTVV.

The chain uses TRBV7-9 and TRBJ2-7, with 7 bases lining up with TRBD1. V shed 2 bases and J 6 bases; nucleotides not matched to a gene: 13. From germline, CDR1 is SEHNR and CDR2 FQNEAQ (reference sequence). The CDR3 runs 16 residues. CDR3 DNA sequence: TGTGCCAGCAGCTTACGAGAGGACAGGTCGTTCCTCGAGCAGTACTTC. Translated, it gives CASSLREDRSFLEQYF.

The V gene is TRBV12-3 or TRBV12-4, the J gene TRBJ1-6, with no clear D. The V end lost 7 bases, the J end lost 8 bases, and 9 bases lay between the germline ends. The CDR3 runs 12 residues. CDR3 sequence: CASKSRDSPLHF. DNA for the CDR3: TGTGCCAGCAAATCGAGGGATTCACCCCTCCACTTT.

This clone was counted between two and nine times. This chain links TRBV19 with TRBJ2-7; D is unresolved. The CDR3 runs 13 residues. Germline V gives CDR1 LNHDA, CDR2 SQIVND (reference sequence). Trimming removed 4 bases from V and 0 bases from J, with 7 bases in between. CDR3 loop: CASSTSYSYEQYF. The DNA for the CDR3 is TGTGCCAGTAGTACCAGTTACTCCTACGAGCAGTACTTC. Variable domain in full (rest from reference TRBV19 and TRBJ2-7): DGGITQSPKYLFRKEGQNVTLSCEQNLNHDAMYWYRQDPGQGLRLIYYSQIVNDFQKGDIAEGYSVSREKKESFPLTVTSAQKNPTAFYLCASSTSYSYEQYFGPGTRLTVT.

This chain uses TRBV29-1 with TRBJ1-1; 7 nucleotides agree with TRBD1. Germline assignment: CDR1 SQVTM and CDR2 ANQGSEA. The CDR3 has 13 amino acids. The V gene end was trimmed by 4 bases and the J gene end by 6 bases; junction bases not matched to a gene: 8. The CDR3 spells CSVVGRGSSEAFF. The CDR3 DNA reads as TGCAGCGTTGTCGGCAGGGGGTCCTCTGAAGCTTTCTTT.

This chain connects TRBV21-1 to TRBJ1-3; TRBD1 reflects the table's D call only, with no check against the DNA. TRBV21-1 constitutes a pseudogene. The CDR3 sequence is 14 residues long. The CDR3 reads CASSKEGQGNTIYF. The CDR3 bases are TGTGCCAGCAGCAAAGAGGGACAGGGAAACACCATATATTTT.

This rearrangement joins TRBV11-3 to TRBJ2-1, with D perhaps matching TRBD2 (6 bases). Trimming left V 4 bases short and J 7 bases short, with 23 bases between. The CDR3 spans 17 residues. Germline lookup yields CDR1 SGHNT and CDR2 YENEEA. The CDR3 protein is CASSSISGTLSGNEQFF. In nucleotides, the CDR3 is TGTGCCAGCAGCTCCATCTCCGGGACTCTCAGTGGGAATGAGCAGTTCTTC.

The V gene is TRBV4-2, the J gene TRBJ2-7; 10 bases are shared with TRBD2. V dropped 2 bases and J dropped 6; count of bases not matched to a gene: 7. CDR1 LGHNA and CDR2 YNFKEQ come from the germline V gene. The CDR3 covers 15 residues. Here the CDR3 reads CASSQLWTSGGEQYF. The CDR3 nucleotides are TGTGCCAGCAGCCAATTGTGGACTAGCGGCGGCGAGCAGTACTTC.

The J gene is TRBJ2-3, the V gene TRBV20-1, with D possibly being TRBD2 (5 bases). Trimming removed 3 bases at V and 5 bases at J, with 24 bases between. The CDR3 is 17 amino acids. Germline V gene lookup returns CDR1 DFQATT and CDR2 SNEGSKA (reference sequence). CDR3 in amino acids: CSASDSLVGGWGDTQYF. In DNA, the CDR3 is TGCAGTGCTAGTGACTCGCTTGTCGGCGGGTGGGGAGATACGCAGTATTTT.

This clone was recorded many times. The DNA of the CDR3 is TGTGCCAGCAGCCAGACAGGATTGGGTAACTATGGCTACACCTTC. This sequence encodes CASSQTGLGNYGYTF. This chain joins TRBV5-4 and TRBJ1-2; D is perhaps TRBD1 (6 bases). The CDR3 has 15 residues. Looked up from germline, CDR1 is SGHNT and CDR2 is YYREEE (reference sequence). The ends were cut back, 4 bases at V and 1 base at J, with 14 bases in the middle.

This chain joins TRBV6-2 or TRBV6-3 and TRBJ2-2; 9 bases are shared with TRBD1. The CDR3 covers 14 residues. The V gene's germline CDR1 is MNHEY and CDR2 SVGEGT. The V segment lost 6 bases and the J segment 4 bases; nucleotides outside the gene matches: 3. The CDR3: CASSQDRGTGELFF. CDR3 nucleotide sequence: TGTGCCAGCAGCCAGGACAGGGGCACCGGGGAGCTGTTTTTT.

The chain combines TRBV6-1 with TRBJ2-5, with D maybe TRBD2 (5 bases). The CDR3 has 15 amino acids. Trimming shortened V by 3 bases and J by 6 bases, and 17 bases separated the two germline ends. The germline V gene encodes CDR1 MNHNS and CDR2 SASEGT. CDR3 sequence reads: CASSEDGVILKTQYF. The CDR3 DNA is TGTGCCAGCAGTGAGGACGGGGTTATTTTAAAGACCCAGTACTTC.

The chain carries TRBV7-9 and TRBJ1-1; 8 nucleotides line up with TRBD1. This CDR3 spans 14 amino acids. Germline loops: CDR1 SEHNR, CDR2 FQNEAQ (reference sequence). Unmatched junction bases numbered 3, after V lost 2 bases and J lost 4 bases. Here the CDR3 reads CASSLTTGGTEAFF. In nucleotides, the CDR3 is TGTGCCAGCAGCTTAACTACAGGGGGCACTGAAGCTTTCTTT. Drawing the rest from reference TRBV7-9 and TRBJ1-1, the complete variable domain is DTGVSQNPRHKITKRGQNVTFRCDPISEHNRLYWYRQTLGQGPEFLTYFQNEAQLEKSRLLSDRFSAERPKGSFSTLEIQRTEQGDSAMYLCASSLTTGGTEAFFGQGTRLTVV.

The chain combines TRBV27 with TRBJ1-6, with D uncertain. Germline V gene data show CDR1 as MNHEY and CDR2 as SMNVEV (reference sequence). Trimming took 4 bases from V and 11 from J, leaving 12 bases between them. CDR3 length: 13 amino acids. This chain's CDR3 is CASSSPGSAPLHF. The CDR3 DNA reads TGTGCCAGCAGTTCGCCCGGGTCCGCACCCCTCCACTTT.

As to this clone: One end of the junction is discordant with germline, which a read error may explain. The chain links TRBV3-1 (or the pseudogene TRBV3-2) to TRBJ2-3; TRBD2 matches at 13 bases. The CDR3 extends over 15 amino acids. Germline V gives CDR1 LGHDT, CDR2 YNNKEL (reference sequence). The CDR3 protein is CASSQERLAGGPVHF. In nucleotides, the CDR3 is TGTGCCAGCAGCCAAGAAAGACTAGCGGGGGGCCCAGTGCATTTT.

A single count supports this clone. Other DNA sequences of this sample code for an identical CDR3. The chain uses TRBV6-6 and TRBJ1-1, with unresolved D. In germline, CDR1 is MNHNY, CDR2 SVGAGI (reference sequence). V was pared by 3 bases and J by 0 bases, with 8 bases between. The CDR3 length is 14 residues. As DNA, the CDR3 is TGTGCCAGCAGTTATCCCGAGATGAACACTGAAGCTTTCTTT. Translating it yields CASSYPEMNTEAFF.